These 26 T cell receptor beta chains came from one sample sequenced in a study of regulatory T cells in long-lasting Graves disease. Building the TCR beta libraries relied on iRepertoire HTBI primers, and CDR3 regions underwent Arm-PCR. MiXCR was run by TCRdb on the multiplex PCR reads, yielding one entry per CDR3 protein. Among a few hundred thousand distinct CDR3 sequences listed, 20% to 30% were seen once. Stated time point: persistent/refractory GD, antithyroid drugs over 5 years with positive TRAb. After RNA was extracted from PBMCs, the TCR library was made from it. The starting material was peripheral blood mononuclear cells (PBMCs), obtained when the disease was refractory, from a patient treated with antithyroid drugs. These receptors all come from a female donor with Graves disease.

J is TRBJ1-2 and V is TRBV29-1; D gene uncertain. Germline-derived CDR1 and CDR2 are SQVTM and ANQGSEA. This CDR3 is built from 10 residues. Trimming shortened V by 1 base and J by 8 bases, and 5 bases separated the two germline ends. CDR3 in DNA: TGCAGCGTTGAAGGGTGGGGCTACACCTTC. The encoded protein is CSVEGWGYTF.

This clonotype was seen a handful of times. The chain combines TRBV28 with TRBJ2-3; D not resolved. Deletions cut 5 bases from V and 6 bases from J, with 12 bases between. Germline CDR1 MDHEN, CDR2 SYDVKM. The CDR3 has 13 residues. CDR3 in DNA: TGTGCCAGCAGTCCCGACAACTCGGATACGCAGTATTTT. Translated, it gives CASSPDNSDTQYF.

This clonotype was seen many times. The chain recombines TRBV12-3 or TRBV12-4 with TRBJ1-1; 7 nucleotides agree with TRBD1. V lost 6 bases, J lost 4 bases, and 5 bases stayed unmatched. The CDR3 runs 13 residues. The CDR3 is CASRPPGGTEAFF. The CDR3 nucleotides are TGTGCCAGCAGACCCCCAGGGGGCACTGAAGCTTTCTTT.

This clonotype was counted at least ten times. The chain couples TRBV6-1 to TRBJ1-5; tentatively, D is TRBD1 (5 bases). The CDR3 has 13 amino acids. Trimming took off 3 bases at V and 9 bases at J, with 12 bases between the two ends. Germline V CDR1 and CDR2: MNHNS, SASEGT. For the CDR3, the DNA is TGTGCCAGCAGTGAGACGAGGGGCTCGCCCCAGCATTTT. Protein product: CASSETRGSPQHF.

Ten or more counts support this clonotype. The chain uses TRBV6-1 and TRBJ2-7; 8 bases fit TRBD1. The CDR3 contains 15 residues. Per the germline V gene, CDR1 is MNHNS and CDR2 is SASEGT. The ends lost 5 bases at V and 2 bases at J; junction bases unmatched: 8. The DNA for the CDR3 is TGTGCCAGCAGTCCCATATCGACAGGGGCCTACGAGCAGTACTTC. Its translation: CASSPISTGAYEQYF.

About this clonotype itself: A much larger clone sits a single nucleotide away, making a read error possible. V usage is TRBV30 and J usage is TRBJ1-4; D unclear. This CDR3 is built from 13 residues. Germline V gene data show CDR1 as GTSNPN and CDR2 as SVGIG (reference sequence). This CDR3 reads CTWSVGGNEKLFF. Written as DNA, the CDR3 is TGTACCTGGAGTGTAGGCGGGAATGAAAAACTGTTTTTT.

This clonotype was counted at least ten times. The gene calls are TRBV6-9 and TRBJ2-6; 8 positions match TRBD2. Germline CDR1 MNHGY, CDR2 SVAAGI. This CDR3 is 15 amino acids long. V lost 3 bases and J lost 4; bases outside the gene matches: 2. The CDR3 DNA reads TGTGCCAGCAGTTACGGGGGGGCCGGGGCCAACGTCCTGACTTTC. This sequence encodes CASSYGGAGANVLTF.

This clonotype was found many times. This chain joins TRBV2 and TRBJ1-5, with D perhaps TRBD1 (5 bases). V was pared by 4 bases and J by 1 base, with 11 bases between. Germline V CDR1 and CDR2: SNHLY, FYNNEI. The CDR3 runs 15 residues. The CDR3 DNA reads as TGTGCCAGCAGTGTTAGGGGTATGAGCAATCAGCCCCAGCATTTT. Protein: CASSVRGMSNQPQHF.

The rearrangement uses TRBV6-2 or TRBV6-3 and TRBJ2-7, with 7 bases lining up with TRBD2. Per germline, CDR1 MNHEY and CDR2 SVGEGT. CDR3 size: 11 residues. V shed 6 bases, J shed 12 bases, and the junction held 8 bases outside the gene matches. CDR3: CASSYGGSRYF. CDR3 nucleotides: TGTGCCAGCAGCTACGGGGGGTCGCGGTACTTC.

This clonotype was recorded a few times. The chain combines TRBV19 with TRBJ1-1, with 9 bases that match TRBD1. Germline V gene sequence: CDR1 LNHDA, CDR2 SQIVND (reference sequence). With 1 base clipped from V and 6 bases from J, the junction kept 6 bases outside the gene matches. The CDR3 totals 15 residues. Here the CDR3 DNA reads TGTGCCAGTAGTATAGTGGGACAGGGCAACGCTGAAGCTTTCTTT. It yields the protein CASSIVGQGNAEAFF.

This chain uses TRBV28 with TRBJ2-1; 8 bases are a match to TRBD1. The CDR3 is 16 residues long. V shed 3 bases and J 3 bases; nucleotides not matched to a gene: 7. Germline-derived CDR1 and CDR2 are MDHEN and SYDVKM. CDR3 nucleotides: TGTGCCAGCAGTTTCTCGGGACAGGAAATCTACAATGAGCAGTTCTTC. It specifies CASSFSGQEIYNEQFF.

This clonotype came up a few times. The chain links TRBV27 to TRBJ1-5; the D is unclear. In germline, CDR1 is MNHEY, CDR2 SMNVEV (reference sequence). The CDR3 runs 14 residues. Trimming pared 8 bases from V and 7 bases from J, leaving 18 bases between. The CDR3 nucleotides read TGTGCCAGCGGCCGAACCGGACTCGGGCAGCCCCAGCATTTT. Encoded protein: CASGRTGLGQPQHF.

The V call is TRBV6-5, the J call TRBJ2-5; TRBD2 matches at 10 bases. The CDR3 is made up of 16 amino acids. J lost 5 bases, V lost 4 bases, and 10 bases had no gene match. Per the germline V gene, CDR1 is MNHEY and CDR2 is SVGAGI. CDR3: CASSFRSSGRLETQYF. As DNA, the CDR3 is TGTGCCAGCAGTTTTCGCTCTAGCGGGAGATTGGAGACCCAGTACTTC.

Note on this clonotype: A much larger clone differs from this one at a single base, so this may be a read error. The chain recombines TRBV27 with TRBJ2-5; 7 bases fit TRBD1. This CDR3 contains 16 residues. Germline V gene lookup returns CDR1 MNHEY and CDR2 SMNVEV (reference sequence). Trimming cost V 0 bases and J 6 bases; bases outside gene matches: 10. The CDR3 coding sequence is TGTGCCAGCAGTTTATCGGCAGGGGGTAATGTGAAGACCCAGTACTTC. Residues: CASSLSAGGNVKTQYF.

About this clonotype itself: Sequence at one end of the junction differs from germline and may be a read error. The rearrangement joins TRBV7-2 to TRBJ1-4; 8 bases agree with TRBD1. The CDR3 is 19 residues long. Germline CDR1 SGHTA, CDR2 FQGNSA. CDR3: CASILAVRGQDTTNEKLFF. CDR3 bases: TGTGCCAGCATCTTAGCGGTCCGGGGACAGGATACAACTAATGAAAAACTGTTTTTT.

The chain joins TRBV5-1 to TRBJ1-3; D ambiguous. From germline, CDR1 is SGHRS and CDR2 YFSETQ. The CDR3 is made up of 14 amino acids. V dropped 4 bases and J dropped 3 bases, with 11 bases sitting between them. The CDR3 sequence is CASSPRGFGNTIYF. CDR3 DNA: TGCGCCAGCAGCCCCCGCGGTTTTGGAAACACCATATATTTT.

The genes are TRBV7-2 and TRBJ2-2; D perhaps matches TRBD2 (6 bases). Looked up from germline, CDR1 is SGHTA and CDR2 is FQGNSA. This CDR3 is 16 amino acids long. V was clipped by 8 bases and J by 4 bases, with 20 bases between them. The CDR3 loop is CASHRSTGSGTGELFF. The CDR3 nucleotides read TGTGCCAGCCATCGGTCGACCGGGAGTGGCACCGGGGAGCTGTTTTTT.

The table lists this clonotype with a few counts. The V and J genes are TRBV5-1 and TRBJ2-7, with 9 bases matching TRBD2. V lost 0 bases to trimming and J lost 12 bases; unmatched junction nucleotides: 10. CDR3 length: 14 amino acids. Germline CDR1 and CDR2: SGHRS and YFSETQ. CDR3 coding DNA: TGCGCCAGCAGCTTGGCCAAGGATAGCGGGAGAATGTACTTC. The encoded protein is CASSLAKDSGRMYF.

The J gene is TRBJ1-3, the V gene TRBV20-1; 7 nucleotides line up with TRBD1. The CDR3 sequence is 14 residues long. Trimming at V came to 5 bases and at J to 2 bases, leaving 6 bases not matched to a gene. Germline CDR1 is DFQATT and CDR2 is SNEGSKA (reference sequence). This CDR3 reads CSAATGEPGNTIYF. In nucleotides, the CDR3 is TGCAGTGCTGCAACAGGGGAGCCTGGAAACACCATATATTTT.

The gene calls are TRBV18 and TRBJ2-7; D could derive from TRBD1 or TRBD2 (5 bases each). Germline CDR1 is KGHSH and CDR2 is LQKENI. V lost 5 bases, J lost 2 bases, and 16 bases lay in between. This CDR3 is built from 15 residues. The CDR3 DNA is TGTGCCAGCTCAGTCGGGACCCCGGACACCTACGAGCAGTACTTC. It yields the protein CASSVGTPDTYEQYF.

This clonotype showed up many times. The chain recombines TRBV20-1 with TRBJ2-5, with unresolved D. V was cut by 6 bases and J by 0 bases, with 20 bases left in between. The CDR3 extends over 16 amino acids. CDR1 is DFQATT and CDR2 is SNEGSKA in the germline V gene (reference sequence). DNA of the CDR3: TGCAGTGCGAGCCGCCGGGTTAGATCGTACCAAGAGACCCAGTACTTC. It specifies CSASRRVRSYQETQYF.

CDR3 sequence (DNA): TGTGCCTGGAGACACCCTCAGCGGACCGGGGAGCTGTTTTTT. Translated: CAWRHPQRTGELFF. V is TRBV30 and J is TRBJ2-2, with D possibly being TRBD2 (5 bases). V was trimmed by 3 bases and J by 5 bases, leaving 13 bases between them. CDR1 is GTSNPN and CDR2 is SVGIG in the germline V gene (reference sequence). The CDR3 has 14 amino acids.

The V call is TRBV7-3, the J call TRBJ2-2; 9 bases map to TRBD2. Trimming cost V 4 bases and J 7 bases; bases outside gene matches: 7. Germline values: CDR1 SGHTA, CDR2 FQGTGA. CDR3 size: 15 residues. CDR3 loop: CASSYSGSVVGELFF. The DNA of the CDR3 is TGTGCCAGCAGCTATAGCGGGAGTGTGGTCGGGGAGCTGTTTTTT.

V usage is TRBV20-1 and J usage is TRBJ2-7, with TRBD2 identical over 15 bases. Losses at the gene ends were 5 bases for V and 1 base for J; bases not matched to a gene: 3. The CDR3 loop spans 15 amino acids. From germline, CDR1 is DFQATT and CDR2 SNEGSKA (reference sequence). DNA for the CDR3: TGCAGTGCTCAAGGGACTAGCGGGAGGTCCTACGAGCAGTACTTC. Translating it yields CSAQGTSGRSYEQYF.

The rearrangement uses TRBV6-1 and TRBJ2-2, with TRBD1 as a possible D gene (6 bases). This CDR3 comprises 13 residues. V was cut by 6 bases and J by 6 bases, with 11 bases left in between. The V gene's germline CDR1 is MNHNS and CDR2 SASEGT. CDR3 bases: TGTGCCAGCAGGGCTAGACAGGCCGGGGAGCTGTTTTTT. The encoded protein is CASRARQAGELFF.

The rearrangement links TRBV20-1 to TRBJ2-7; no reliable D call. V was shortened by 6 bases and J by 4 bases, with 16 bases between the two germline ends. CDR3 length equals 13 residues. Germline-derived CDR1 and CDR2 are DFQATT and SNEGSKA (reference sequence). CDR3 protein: CSAPDRSLYEQYF. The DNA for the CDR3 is TGCAGTGCCCCCGACCGGAGCTTATACGAGCAGTACTTC.